This entry lists 10 T cell receptor beta chains sequenced from one sample in a study of cytotoxic CD8 clonotypes in ibrutinib-treated CLL. The assay was immunoSEQ multiplex PCR, and TCRdb's table has in-frame clones only and misses some. The sample records around 70,000 clones, 75% to 95% being singletons. Material: PBMCs, obtained after 12 months of ibrutinib treatment. The receptors derive from a human donor with chronic lymphocytic leukemia.

The CDR3 DNA follows: TGTGCCAGCAGCGTAGCAGTCGGAGCCAAAAACATTCAGTACTTC. This sequence encodes CASSVAVGAKNIQYF. This chain uses TRBV9 with TRBJ2-4; no clear D gene. Trimming took off 0 bases at V and 0 bases at J, with 7 bases between the two ends. In germline, CDR1 is SGDLS, CDR2 YYNGEE. The CDR3 is 15 amino acids.

A single count supports this clone. The rearrangement links TRBV28 to TRBJ2-7, with D possibly being TRBD1 (6 bases). Germline V gene sequence: CDR1 MDHEN, CDR2 SYDVKM. V shed 6 bases and J shed 2 bases, with 17 bases lying between them. This CDR3 is 15 amino acids long. In DNA, the CDR3 is TGTGCCAGCAGCGCCACCGGGACACCGGCCTACGAGCAGTACTTC. It specifies CASSATGTPAYEQYF.

Worth noting for this clone: This sample includes further DNA sequences coding for the same CDR3. The V gene is TRBV27, the J gene TRBJ2-7; D is undetermined. Germline values: CDR1 MNHEY, CDR2 SMNVEV (reference sequence). V gave up 3 bases and J gave up 0 bases, with 6 bases separating them. The CDR3 runs to 13 residues. CDR3 loop: CASSFASSYEQYF. DNA for the CDR3: TGTGCCAGCAGTTTCGCCTCCTCCTACGAGCAGTACTTC.

The chain employs TRBV20-1 and TRBJ2-7, with D unclear. This CDR3 has 11 residues. V lost 4 bases, J lost 5 bases, and 9 bases lay in between. Germline V gene lookup returns CDR1 DFQATT and CDR2 SNEGSKA (reference sequence). The CDR3 region is CSATVFHEQYF. DNA of the CDR3: TGCAGTGCTACTGTTTTCCACGAGCAGTACTTC.

The chain couples TRBV5-5 to TRBJ2-7; 8 bases are a match to TRBD1. The ends lost 0 bases at V and 10 bases at J; junction bases unmatched: 21. CDR1 and CDR2 from the germline V gene are SGHKS and YYEKEE (reference sequence). This CDR3 has 18 amino acids. Here the CDR3 reads CASSLGPGVNRGVRSQYF. As DNA, the CDR3 is TGTGCCAGCAGCTTGGGTCCTGGGGTGAACAGGGGGGTTAGGTCTCAGTACTTC.

This rearrangement joins TRBV5-6 to TRBJ2-7, with D perhaps assigned TRBD1 or TRBD2 (5 bases each). Germline loops: CDR1 SGHDT, CDR2 YYEEEE. The CDR3 is 17 residues long. Between the trimmed V and J ends, which lost 6 bases and 0 bases, there was a span of 22 bases. CDR3 residues: CASIILSGTSSSYEQYF. The CDR3 DNA sequence: TGTGCCAGCATCATACTATCCGGGACGTCAAGCTCCTACGAGCAGTACTTC.

V and J are TRBV19 and TRBJ1-5; 7 bases fit TRBD1. The CDR3 extends over 14 amino acids. The germline CDR1 and CDR2 sequences are LNHDA and SQIVND (reference sequence). Trimming took 5 bases from V and 7 from J; bases not matched to a gene: 8. CDR3 DNA: TGTGCCAGTAGTCCTAGGGGGCCGGGGCAGCCCCAGCATTTT. Translated, it gives CASSPRGPGQPQHF.

This rearrangement joins TRBV18 to TRBJ2-3, with D maybe TRBD2 (5 bases). The V end was cut by 4 bases, the J end by 2 bases, with 10 bases between. Germline V gene sequence: CDR1 KGHSH, CDR2 LQKENI. The CDR3 loop spans 14 amino acids. In DNA form, the CDR3 reads TGTGCCAGCTCACTCGAGCGGTTCACAGATACGCAGTATTTT. Its translation: CASSLERFTDTQYF.

The chain recombines TRBV6-5 with TRBJ1-2; no reliable D call. V lost 5 bases and J lost 5, with 12 bases in between. CDR1 and CDR2 from the germline V gene are MNHEY and SVGAGI. The CDR3 loop spans 13 amino acids. DNA of the CDR3: TGTGCCAGCAGTGAAAGTGGGGATTATGGCTACACCTTC. Residues: CASSESGDYGYTF.

The V and J genes are TRBV5-1 and TRBJ2-3, with 11 bases fitting TRBD2. Germline CDR1 SGHRS, CDR2 YFSETQ. This CDR3 region has 17 residues. The J segment lost 4 bases and the V segment lost 0 bases, leaving 7 bases of the junction unmatched. CDR3 sequence reads: CASSLAGLAGSADTQYF. The DNA of the CDR3 is TGCGCCAGCAGCTTGGCTGGACTAGCGGGTTCGGCAGATACGCAGTATTTT.